The clone carrying this T cell receptor beta chain appeared many times. Total RNA, at least 6 micrograms per sample, was extracted from PBMCs. The sample is drawn from a study of blood T cells in healthy people across ages. The overall study: Every two T cells gave about one barcoded beta molecule via template switching.

The use of a sample-barcoded 5' primer and a J-beta primer mix characterized a second PCR of roughly 6 to 11 cycles. From the 5' RACE reads, TCRdb called clonotypes with MiXCR, one entry per CDR3 protein. The sample includes roughly 1.9 million distinct CDR3 sequences, roughly two fifths of them seen just once. The CDR3 length is 16 residues. Germline CDR1 reads LGHNA; CDR2 reads YSLEER. V gave up 0 bases and J gave up 0 bases, with 6 bases separating them. This chain uses TRBV4-3 with TRBJ2-6; unclear D gene. Sequenced input: blood. This clonotype was sampled from a human donor in good health. The CDR3, as DNA: TGCGCCAGCAGCCAAGATGTAGCCTCTGGGGCCAACGTCCTGACTTTC. Translating it yields CASSQDVASGANVLTF.